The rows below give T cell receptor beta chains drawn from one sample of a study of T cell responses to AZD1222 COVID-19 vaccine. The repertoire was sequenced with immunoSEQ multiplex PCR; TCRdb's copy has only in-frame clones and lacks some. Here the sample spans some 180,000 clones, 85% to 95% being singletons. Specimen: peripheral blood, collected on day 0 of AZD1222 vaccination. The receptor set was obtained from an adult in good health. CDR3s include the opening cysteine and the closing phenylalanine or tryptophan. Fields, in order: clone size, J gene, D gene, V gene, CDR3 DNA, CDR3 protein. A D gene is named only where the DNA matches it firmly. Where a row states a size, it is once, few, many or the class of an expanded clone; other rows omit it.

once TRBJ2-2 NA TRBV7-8 TGTGCCAGCACCTCCGGGGCCGCCTCTACGTGGACCGGGGAGCTGTTTTTT CASTSGAASTWTGELFF
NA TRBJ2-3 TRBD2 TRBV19 TGTGCCAGTAGTATCTCTAGCGGACCTTACACAGATACGCAGTATTTT CASSISSGPYTDTQYF
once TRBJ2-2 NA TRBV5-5 TGTGCCAGCAGCTTGTATGCAGGGCGGATCGGGGAGCTGTTTTTT CASSLYAGRIGELFF
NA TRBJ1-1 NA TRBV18 TGTGCCAGCTCACTCGGTCCGGACACTGAAGCTTTCTTT CASSLGPDTEAFF
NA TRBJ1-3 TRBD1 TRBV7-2 TGTGCCAGCAGCGGACGACAGGGAGGCTCTGGAAACACCATATATTTT CASSGRQGGSGNTIYF
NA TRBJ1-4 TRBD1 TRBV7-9 TGTGCCAGCAGCTTAGGGACAGGGCACGAAAAACTGTTTTTT CASSLGTGHEKLFF
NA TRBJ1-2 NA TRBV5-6 TGTGCCAGCAGCTTGGTGTCGGGGAATGGCTACACCTTC CASSLVSGNGYTF
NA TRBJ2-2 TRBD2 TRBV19 TGTGCCAGTAGTACGGGACTAGCGGGAGGGCCGACCGGGGAGCTGTTTTTT CASSTGLAGGPTGELFF
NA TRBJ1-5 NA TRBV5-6 TGTGCCAGCAGCTCGACGGGGGGACTTAGCAATCAGCCCCAGCATTTT CASSSTGGLSNQPQHF
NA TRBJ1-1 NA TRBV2 TGTGCCAGCAGTGAAGGGTCGGGCGGATATTCCACTGAAGCTTTCTTT CASSEGSGGYSTEAFF
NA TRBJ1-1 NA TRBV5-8 TGTGCCAGCAGCTTGGGGGTCTACATCACTGAAGCTTTCTTT CASSLGVYITEAFF
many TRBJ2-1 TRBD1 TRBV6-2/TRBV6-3 TGTGCCAGCAGCCACGGACAGGACTACAATGAGCAGTTCTTC CASSHGQDYNEQFF
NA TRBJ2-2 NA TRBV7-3 TGTGCCAGCAGCCCCTGGACAGCTCCCGGGGAGCTGTTTTTT CASSPWTAPGELFF
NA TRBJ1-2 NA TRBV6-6 TGTGCCAGCTTACAGCAGCCCTTAATCTATGGCTACACCTTC CASLQQPLIYGYTF